The entry that follows covers one T cell receptor (beta chain) sequence. Its antigen remains unidentified. Researchers used 5'RACE with constant-segment primers to make TCR alpha and TCR beta cDNA libraries that carry sample barcodes and UMIs. MiXCR, applied by TCRdb to the 5' RACE reads, yields one record per CDR3 protein. The sample comprises roughly 370,000 distinct CDR3 sequences, 15% to 20% of which are singletons, and roughly 21% rests with the top ten. This entry comes from a study of T-cell memory formation after mild COVID-19. Study observations and caveats: Whereas later expanders leaned CD4+, clones contracting day 15 to 85 showed a balanced CD4/CD8 makeup.

CDR1 MDHEN and CDR2 SYDVKM come from the germline V gene. This CDR3 is 16 amino acids long. V lost 4 bases, J lost 2 bases, and 5 bases stayed unmatched. The TCR was taken from a man between 18 and 29 years old who had mild COVID-19 (a few samples of this study predate the infection). Cell type and time point are not known. The rearrangement uses TRBV28 and TRBJ2-3, with 11 bases fitting TRBD2. Sequencing was carried out using PBMCs or a T cell subset sorted from them (not recorded which). The CDR3 region is CASSSPSGGTTDTQYF. CDR3 sequence (DNA): TGTGCCAGCAGTTCGCCTAGCGGGGGGACCACAGATACGCAGTATTTT.